Listed below are T cell receptor beta chains from one sample, sequenced in a study of a mutant IDH1 vaccine in newly diagnosed glioma. Sequenced by immunoSEQ multiplex PCR; TCRdb stores in-frame clones only, minus some. The sample lists approximately 80,000 clones, approximately 78% occurring once. No antigen has been assigned to these receptors. The specimen was PBMCs, collected from a glioma patient whose treatment included an IDH1 peptide vaccine. The receptors stem from a man aged 35-49 years with glioma. Each CDR3 is given with its conserved first and last residue. D genes are given only for firm matches. The size entry is marked missing in some rows and otherwise reads once, few, many or a size class.

len	abundance	d_gene	v_gene	j_gene	CDR3aa	CDR3nt
15	.	TRBD2	TRBV30	TRBJ2-5	CAWTQGGGVQETQYF	TGTGCCTGGACCCAGGGCGGGGGAGTCCAAGAGACCCAGTACTTC
13	.	.	TRBV5-1	TRBJ2-7	CASSLDGSYEQYF	TGCGCCAGCAGCTTGGACGGCTCCTACGAGCAGTACTTC
15	.	.	TRBV9	TRBJ2-3	CASSHRDRDTDTQYF	TGTGCCAGCAGCCACAGGGACCGGGACACAGATACGCAGTATTTT
12	.	.	TRBV28	TRBJ2-1	CASNQVNNEQFF	TGTGCCAGCAATCAGGTAAACAATGAGCAGTTCTTC
18	once	TRBD1	TRBV5-5	TRBJ1-3	CASSLWPGQGFPGNTIYF	TGTGCCAGCAGCTTGTGGCCGGGACAGGGCTTTCCGGGAAACACCATATATTTT
14	.	.	TRBV6-6	TRBJ1-1	CASSYGDRNTEAFF	TGTGCCAGCAGTTACGGCGACAGGAACACTGAAGCTTTCTTT
14	.	.	TRBV6-6	TRBJ1-2	CASRGDPPDYGYTF	TGTGCCAGCAGGGGGGACCCCCCCGACTATGGCTACACCTTC
14	.	.	TRBV5-4	TRBJ1-2	CASSPPGENYGYTF	TGTGCCAGCAGCCCCCCTGGGGAAAACTATGGCTACACCTTC
15	.	.	TRBV2	TRBJ1-5	CASSSQTVKDQPQHF	TGTGCCAGCAGTTCGCAGACAGTGAAGGATCAGCCCCAGCATTTT
15	.	TRBD1	TRBV7-6	TRBJ2-2	CASRLGQGSTGELFF	TGTGCCAGCAGGTTGGGACAGGGAAGCACCGGGGAGCTGTTTTTT
17	once	TRBD2	TRBV30	TRBJ2-6	CAWSLAGGNSGANVLTF	TGTGCCTGGAGTCTAGCGGGGGGAAACTCTGGGGCCAACGTCCTGACTTTC
12	.	.	TRBV6-6	TRBJ2-3	CASSSRTDTQYF	TGTGCCAGCAGTTCCCGAACAGATACGCAGTATTTT
15	.	TRBD1	TRBV7-3	TRBJ2-1	CASSPGQGSNNEQFF	TGTGCCAGCAGCCCGGGACAGGGGTCTAACAATGAGCAGTTCTTC
14	once	TRBD1	TRBV5-1	TRBJ1-4	CASSSGQGGEKLFF	TGCGCCAGCAGCTCCGGACAGGGGGGTGAAAAACTGTTTTTT
14	.	.	TRBV19	TRBJ2-2	CASSILVDTGELFF	TGTGCCAGTAGTATCCTAGTTGACACCGGGGAGCTGTTTTTT
13	.	.	TRBV18	TRBJ2-1	CASSLRTSDEQFF	TGTGCCAGCTCACTACGGACGTCGGATGAGCAGTTCTTC
13	.	.	TRBV9	TRBJ1-4	CASSVGGSEKLFF	TGTGCCAGCAGCGTAGGAGGGAGTGAAAAACTGTTTTTT
13	.	.	TRBV5-1	TRBJ2-7	CASSLSEPYEQYF	TGCGCCAGCAGCTTGTCGGAACCCTACGAGCAGTACTTC
16	.	.	TRBV2	TRBJ2-1	CASREGGRRLYNEQFF	TGTGCCAGCAGGGAGGGGGGCAGGCGGTTGTACAATGAGCAGTTCTTC
13	.	.	TRBV28	TRBJ1-5	CASRSGPWQPQHF	TGTGCCAGCAGGTCCGGGCCCTGGCAGCCCCAGCATTTT
14	.	TRBD1	TRBV11-2	TRBJ1-2	CASSPAGGFYGYTF	TGTGCCAGCAGCCCGGCAGGGGGTTTTTATGGCTACACCTTC
17	once	TRBD2	TRBV5-3	TRBJ2-5	CARSYTSGRAGQETQYF	TGTGCCAGAAGCTATACTAGCGGGAGGGCCGGGCAAGAGACCCAGTACTTC
14	.	TRBD1	TRBV19	TRBJ2-2	CASSITGAPGELFF	TGTGCCAGTAGTATTACAGGGGCCCCCGGGGAGCTGTTTTTT
14	.	TRBD2	TRBV30	TRBJ2-7	CAWGTSGGTYEQYF	TGTGCCTGGGGTACTAGCGGGGGCACCTACGAGCAGTACTTC
11	.	.	TRBV10-1	TRBJ2-5	CASSVGGRQYF	TGCGCCAGCAGTGTAGGGGGGCGGCAGTACTTC
16	.	.	TRBV11-2	TRBJ2-1	CASRRSATDSYNEQFF	TGTGCCAGCCGTCGATCCGCGACAGACTCCTACAATGAGCAGTTCTTC
13	.	.	TRBV19	TRBJ2-7	CASSDQGSYEQYF	TGTGCCAGTAGTGATCAGGGGTCATACGAGCAGTACTTC
13	.	.	TRBV18	TRBJ2-1	CASSSSYNNEQFF	TGTGCCAGCTCATCGAGCTATAACAATGAGCAGTTCTTC
15	.	TRBD1	TRBV7-6	TRBJ2-7	CASSPGDRGLYEQYF	TGTGCCAGCAGCCCGGGGGACAGGGGGCTTTACGAGCAGTACTTC
15	.	TRBD1	TRBV19	TRBJ1-1	CASRVDRATNTEAFF	TGTGCCAGTAGAGTGGACAGGGCCACTAACACTGAAGCTTTCTTT
11	.	.	TRBV18	TRBJ2-7	CASSPDYEQYF	TGTGCCAGCTCACCCGATTACGAGCAGTACTTC
14	.	.	TRBV5-6	TRBJ1-6	CASSLSARGPPLHF	TGTGCCAGCAGCTTGTCGGCCAGAGGTCCACCCCTCCACTTT
14	.	.	TRBV5-4	TRBJ1-2	CASSFDGANYGYTF	TGTGCCAGCAGCTTCGACGGGGCAAACTATGGCTACACCTTC
15	.	TRBD1	TRBV6-1	TRBJ2-2	CASSRQGVLGGELFF	TGTGCCAGCAGCCGACAGGGGGTGCTTGGCGGGGAGCTGTTTTTT
11	.	.	TRBV5-1	TRBJ2-3	CASSSTDTQYF	TGCGCCAGCAGCTCCACAGATACGCAGTATTTT
13	.	.	TRBV28	TRBJ2-7	CASSTSVGSEQYF	TGTGCCAGCAGTACTTCCGTGGGGAGCGAGCAGTACTTC
15	.	TRBD2	TRBV4-3	TRBJ2-2	CASSLELAYTGELFF	TGCGCCAGCAGCCTTGAACTAGCGTACACCGGGGAGCTGTTTTTT
15	.	.	TRBV7-2	TRBJ2-2	CASSLAATQGGELFF	TGTGCCAGCAGCTTAGCCGCTACCCAGGGCGGGGAGCTGTTTTTT
16	once	.	TRBV4-1	TRBJ2-5	CASSQEIWGERETQYF	TGCGCCAGCAGCCAAGAGATTTGGGGGGAGCGGGAGACCCAGTACTTC
14	.	.	TRBV25-1	TRBJ2-7	CASSDTHSSYEQYF	TGTGCCAGCAGTGATACACACTCGAGCTACGAGCAGTACTTC
16	.	.	TRBV28	TRBJ2-7	CASSSPAWQGLDEQYF	TGTGCCAGCAGTTCCCCGGCGTGGCAGGGGTTGGACGAGCAGTACTTC
14	.	.	TRBV7-2	TRBJ1-2	CASSLVPGVKGYTF	TGTGCCAGCAGCTTAGTCCCGGGAGTGAAAGGCTACACCTTC
13	few	.	TRBV5-1	TRBJ1-1	CASSLVPNTEAFF	TGCGCCAGCAGCTTGGTCCCGAACACTGAAGCTTTCTTT
11	.	.	TRBV5-4	TRBJ2-1	CASSRYNEQFF	TGTGCCAGCAGCAGGTATAATGAGCAGTTCTTC
11	.	.	TRBV20-1	TRBJ2-7	CSAKDGYEQYF	TGCAGTGCTAAAGACGGTTACGAGCAGTACTTC
14	.	.	TRBV28	TRBJ2-2	CASSFIHFTGELFF	TGTGCCAGCAGTTTTATCCACTTCACCGGGGAGCTGTTTTTT
16	.	.	TRBV7-2	TRBJ1-2	CASSLEIKARGYSYTF	TGTGCCAGCAGCTTAGAGATCAAAGCCAGGGGTTATAGCTACACCTTC
11	.	TRBD1	TRBV20-1	TRBJ2-7	CSAFDRVEQYF	TGCAGTGCTTTCGACAGGGTCGAGCAGTACTTC
16	few	TRBD2	TRBV7-6	TRBJ2-1	CASSEGLAGGAEEQFF	TGTGCCAGCAGCGAGGGACTAGCGGGAGGAGCCGAGGAGCAGTTCTTC
13	.	TRBD1	TRBV18	TRBJ2-1	CASQTGVYNEQFF	TGTGCCTCCCAAACAGGGGTATACAATGAGCAGTTCTTC
16	few	.	TRBV16	TRBJ1-5	CASSQRDPWSNQPQHF	TGTGCCAGCAGCCAACGAGACCCTTGGAGCAATCAGCCCCAGCATTTT
13	few	.	TRBV28	TRBJ1-2	CASSPQLNYGYTF	TGTGCCAGCAGCCCACAGCTAAACTATGGCTACACCTTC
15	.	TRBD1	TRBV7-9	TRBJ1-3	CASSPDRLAGNTIYF	TGTGCCAGCAGCCCGGACAGGCTGGCTGGAAACACCATATATTTT